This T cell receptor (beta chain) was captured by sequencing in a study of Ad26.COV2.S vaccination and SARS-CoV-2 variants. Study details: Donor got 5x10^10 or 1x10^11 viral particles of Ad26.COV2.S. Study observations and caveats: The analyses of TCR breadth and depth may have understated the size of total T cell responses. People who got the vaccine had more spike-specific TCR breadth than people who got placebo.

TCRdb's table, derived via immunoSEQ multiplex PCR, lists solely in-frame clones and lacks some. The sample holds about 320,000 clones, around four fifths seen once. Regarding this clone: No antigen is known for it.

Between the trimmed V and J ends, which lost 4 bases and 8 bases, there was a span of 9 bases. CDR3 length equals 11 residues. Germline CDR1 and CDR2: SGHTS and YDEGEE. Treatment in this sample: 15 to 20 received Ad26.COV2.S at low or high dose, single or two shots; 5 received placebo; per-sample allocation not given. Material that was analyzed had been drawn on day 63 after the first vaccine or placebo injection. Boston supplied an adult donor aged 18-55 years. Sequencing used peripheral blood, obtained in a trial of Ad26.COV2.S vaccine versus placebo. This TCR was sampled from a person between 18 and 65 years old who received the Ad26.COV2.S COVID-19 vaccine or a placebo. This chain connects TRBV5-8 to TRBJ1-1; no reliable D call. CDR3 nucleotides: TGTGCCAGCAGCCCGTTTTTCGAAGCTTTCTTT. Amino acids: CASSPFFEAFF.